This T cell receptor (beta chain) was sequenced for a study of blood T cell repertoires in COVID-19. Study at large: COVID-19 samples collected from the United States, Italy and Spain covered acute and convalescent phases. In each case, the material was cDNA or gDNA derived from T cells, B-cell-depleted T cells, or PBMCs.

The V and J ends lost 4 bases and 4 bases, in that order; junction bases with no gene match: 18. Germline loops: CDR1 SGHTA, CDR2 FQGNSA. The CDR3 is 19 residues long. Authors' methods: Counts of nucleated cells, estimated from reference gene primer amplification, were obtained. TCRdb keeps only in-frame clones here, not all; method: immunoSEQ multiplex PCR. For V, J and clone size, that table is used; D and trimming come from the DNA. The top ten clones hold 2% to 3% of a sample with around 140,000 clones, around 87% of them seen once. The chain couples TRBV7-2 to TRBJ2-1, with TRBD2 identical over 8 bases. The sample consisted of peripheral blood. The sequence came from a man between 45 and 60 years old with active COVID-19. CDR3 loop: CASSSRGGGLVGSYNEQFF. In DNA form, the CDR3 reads TGTGCCAGCAGCTCCCGAGGTGGGGGACTAGTGGGGAGTTACAATGAGCAGTTCTTC.